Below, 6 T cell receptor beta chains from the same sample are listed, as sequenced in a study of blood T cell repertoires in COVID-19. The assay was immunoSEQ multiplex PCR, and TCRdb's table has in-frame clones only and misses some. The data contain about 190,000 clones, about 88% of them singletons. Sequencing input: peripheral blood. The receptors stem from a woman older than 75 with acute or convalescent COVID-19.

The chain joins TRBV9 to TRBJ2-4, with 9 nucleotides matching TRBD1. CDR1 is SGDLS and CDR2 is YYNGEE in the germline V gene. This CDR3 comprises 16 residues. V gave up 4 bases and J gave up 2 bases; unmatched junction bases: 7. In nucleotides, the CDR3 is TGTGCCAGCAGCCCAAACAGGGGGCGATCCAAAAACATTCAGTACTTC. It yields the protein CASSPNRGRSKNIQYF.

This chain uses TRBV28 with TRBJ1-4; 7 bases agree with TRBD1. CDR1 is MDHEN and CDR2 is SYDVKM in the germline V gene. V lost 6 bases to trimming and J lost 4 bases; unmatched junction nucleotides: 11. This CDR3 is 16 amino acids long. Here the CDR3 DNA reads TGTGCCAGCAGGCAACAAACAGGGGTAGATAATGAAAAACTGTTTTTT. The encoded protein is CASRQQTGVDNEKLFF.

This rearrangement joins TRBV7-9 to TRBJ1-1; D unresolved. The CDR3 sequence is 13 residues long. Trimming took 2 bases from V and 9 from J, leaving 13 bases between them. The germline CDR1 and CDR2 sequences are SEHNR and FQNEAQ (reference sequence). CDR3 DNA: TGTGCCAGCAGCTTAAATGCAGCGTTCCAAGCTTTCTTT. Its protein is CASSLNAAFQAFF.

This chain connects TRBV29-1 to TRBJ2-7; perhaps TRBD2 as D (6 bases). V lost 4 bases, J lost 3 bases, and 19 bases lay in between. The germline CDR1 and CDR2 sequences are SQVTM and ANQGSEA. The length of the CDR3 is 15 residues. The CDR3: CSVVPYPGGSYEQYF. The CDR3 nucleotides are TGCAGCGTTGTACCGTACCCCGGGGGTAGCTACGAGCAGTACTTC.

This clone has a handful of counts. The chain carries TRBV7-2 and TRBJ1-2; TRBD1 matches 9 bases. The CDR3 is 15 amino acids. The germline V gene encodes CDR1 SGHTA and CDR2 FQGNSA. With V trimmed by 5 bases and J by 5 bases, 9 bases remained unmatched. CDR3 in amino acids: CASSRPGTGSYGYTF. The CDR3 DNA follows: TGTGCCAGCAGCCGTCCCGGGACAGGGTCGTATGGCTACACCTTC. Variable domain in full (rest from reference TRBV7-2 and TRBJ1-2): GAGVSQSPSNKVTEKGKDVELRCDPISGHTALYWYRQSLGQGLEFLIYFQGNSAPDKSGLPSDRFSAERTGGSVSTLTIQRTQQEDSAVYLCASSRPGTGSYGYTFGSGTRLTVV.

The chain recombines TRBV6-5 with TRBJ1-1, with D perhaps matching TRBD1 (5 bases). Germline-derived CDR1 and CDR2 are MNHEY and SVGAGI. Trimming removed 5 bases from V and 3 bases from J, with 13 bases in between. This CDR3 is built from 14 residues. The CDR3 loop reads CASSKQQVDTEAFF. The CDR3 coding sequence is TGTGCCAGCAGTAAACAACAGGTGGACACTGAAGCTTTCTTT.